The rows below give T cell receptor beta chains drawn from one sample of a study of blood T cell repertoires in COVID-19. Here immunoSEQ multiplex PCR was the method, and the copy in TCRdb shows in-frame clones only, minus some. This table holds over 45,000 clones, around four fifths found once. The specimen sequenced was peripheral blood. These receptor sequences come from a man aged 35-49 years with acute or convalescent COVID-19. The CDR3 runs from the conserved cysteine through the conserved F or W. D genes are given only for firm matches. Only part of the rows carry a size: once, few, many, or a class if the clone is expanded.

j_gene,abundance,v_gene,d_gene,CDR3nt,CDR3aa
TRBJ2-1,.,TRBV4-1,TRBD2,TGCGCCAGCAGCCCCAGCGGGGCGGTCCACAATGAGCAGTTCTTC,CASSPSGAVHNEQFF
TRBJ2-3,.,TRBV9,TRBD1,TGTGCCAGCAGCGTGGGGCAGGGGGCGGGAGATACGCAGTATTTT,CASSVGQGAGDTQYF
TRBJ2-3,.,TRBV19,TRBD2,TGTGCCAGTAGCCACGGCGCGGGGGGCCCACCAAGCACAGATACGCAGTATTTT,CASSHGAGGPPSTDTQYF
TRBJ1-3,.,TRBV27,.,TGTGCCAGCAGTCGAACAGGCCACTCTGGAAACACCATATATTTT,CASSRTGHSGNTIYF
TRBJ2-1,.,TRBV19,TRBD2,TGTGCCAGTAGTAGAGTTGAACTAGCGGGCAATGAGCAGTTCTTC,CASSRVELAGNEQFF
TRBJ1-6,.,TRBV30,.,TGTGCCTGGAGCCCCCCGCAGGGGCCGCTTTCTAATTCACCCCTCCACTTT,CAWSPPQGPLSNSPLHF
TRBJ1-2,.,TRBV19,.,TGTGCCAGTAGTATTGGTTCGCAGTATGGCTACACCTTC,CASSIGSQYGYTF
TRBJ1-1,.,TRBV30,.,TGTGCCTGGAGTCTTACAGTGTCCAACACTGAAGCTTTCTTT,CAWSLTVSNTEAFF
TRBJ1-1,.,TRBV18,.,TGTGCCAGCTCAGAGGGAAGGAACACTGAAGCTTTCTTT,CASSEGRNTEAFF
TRBJ1-1,.,TRBV4-2,.,TGTGCCAGCAGCCAAGATATCACTGTTGTCAGGGGTGCTTTCTTT,CASSQDITVVRGAFF
TRBJ1-5,.,TRBV19,.,TGTGCCAGTAGCCTAGCCCGACAGCCCCAGCATTTT,CASSLARQPQHF
TRBJ2-4,.,TRBV19,TRBD2,TGTGCCAGTAGTATAGTTAACGGGGGGGCTGGCAAAAACATTCAGTACTTC,CASSIVNGGAGKNIQYF
TRBJ2-7,.,TRBV5-1,.,TGCGCCAGCAGCTTGGCAGGGGAAAGTGTCCACGAGCAGTACTTC,CASSLAGESVHEQYF
TRBJ1-4,.,TRBV10-3,.,TGTGCCATCAGTGAGTCGCGGTTGTTGAATGAAAAACTGTTTTTT,CAISESRLLNEKLFF
TRBJ2-5,.,TRBV5-4,TRBD1,TGTGCCAGCAGCCGAGACAGGGTCCAAGAGACCCAGTACTTC,CASSRDRVQETQYF
TRBJ1-2,once,TRBV5-8,TRBD1,TGTGCCAGCAGAAAGGACAGGGGACCCGGAGGCTACACCTTC,CASRKDRGPGGYTF
TRBJ2-7,.,TRBV6-5,.,TGTGCCAGCAGGCAGGGGTTCTCCTCCTACGAGCAGTACTTC,CASRQGFSSYEQYF
TRBJ2-1,.,TRBV18,TRBD1,TGTGCCAGCTCACCACGGGACAGGGGTTGGGGCAATGAGCAGTTCTTC,CASSPRDRGWGNEQFF
TRBJ2-7,.,TRBV7-2,.,TGTGCCAGCAGCTTAGTTTCAGGGGCCGGGTCCTACGAGCAGTACTTC,CASSLVSGAGSYEQYF
TRBJ2-1,.,TRBV19,.,TGTGCCAGTAGTCTCGAGACAGGAACAAGGAATGAGCAGTTCTTC,CASSLETGTRNEQFF
TRBJ1-1,.,TRBV4-2,.,TGTGCCAGCAGCCAAGACCCCTCGGGTATAGCTTTCTTT,CASSQDPSGIAFF
TRBJ2-5,.,TRBV11-2,TRBD1,TGTGCCAGCAGCTTAGCTCTTGGGACAGGGCAAGAGACCCAGTACTTC,CASSLALGTGQETQYF
TRBJ2-3,.,TRBV15,.,TGTGCCACCAGCAGAGATCTCGGTGATACGCAGTATTTT,CATSRDLGDTQYF
TRBJ2-2,.,TRBV5-1,.,TGCGCCAGCAGTGAGAAGTATCGGAATCAGGGGAAAAACACCGGGGAGCTGTTTTTT,CASSEKYRNQGKNTGELFF
TRBJ1-1,.,TRBV19,.,TGTGCCAGTAGTGTGGGATTTCGGGGTTGGACTGAAGCTTTCTTT,CASSVGFRGWTEAFF
TRBJ1-1,.,TRBV30,.,TGTGCCTGGAGTGTACTGCAGGGGACGGGGAGGGACACTGAAGCTTTCTTT,CAWSVLQGTGRDTEAFF
TRBJ2-7,.,TRBV28,.,TGTGCCAGCAGTTTATCCCTCCCGGGGTCCTACGAGCAGTACTTC,CASSLSLPGSYEQYF
TRBJ2-2,.,TRBV24-1,TRBD1,TGTGCCACCAGTCGGACAGGGTCAAGACCCGGGGAGCTGTTTTTT,CATSRTGSRPGELFF
TRBJ2-1,.,TRBV5-1,TRBD2,TGCGCCAGCAGCTTATCACTAGCGGGGGGGTACAATGAGCAGTTCTTC,CASSLSLAGGYNEQFF
TRBJ1-1,.,TRBV6-5,.,TGTGCCAGCAGTTCGCTCTTAGGGGTTCCCACTGAAGCTTTCTTT,CASSSLLGVPTEAFF
TRBJ1-2,.,TRBV6-5,.,TGTGCCAGCAGACGAGCACAGGGCCCCTATGGCTACACCTTC,CASRRAQGPYGYTF
TRBJ2-5,.,TRBV2,.,TGTGCCAGCAGCCGGGACTCGGGATCCACAGAGACCCAGTACTTC,CASSRDSGSTETQYF
TRBJ2-6,once,TRBV7-2,.,TGTGCCAGCAGCCAAAACTCTGGGGCCAACGTCCTGACTTTC,CASSQNSGANVLTF
TRBJ1-4,few,TRBV5-6,.,TGTGCCAGCAGCCAACAGGTCATGGAGGAAAAACTGTTTTTT,CASSQQVMEEKLFF
TRBJ2-3,.,TRBV18,.,TGTGCCAGCTCTCCGGGCCGGGGGTCCACAGATACGCAGTATTTT,CASSPGRGSTDTQYF
TRBJ2-5,once,TRBV5-6,.,TGTGCCAGCCTATTAGGAGGGGCAGAAGAGACCCAGTACTTC,CASLLGGAEETQYF
TRBJ2-2,.,TRBV2,.,TGTGCCAGCAGTGAAGCATGGCAGGGCGGAAACACCGGGGAGCTGTTTTTT,CASSEAWQGGNTGELFF
TRBJ2-5,.,TRBV30,.,TGTGCCGGGGGCCCCCCCCAGGAGACCCAGTACTTC,CAGGPPQETQYF
TRBJ1-2,.,TRBV2,TRBD1,TGTGCCAGCACCCCCCTGACAGGGAACTATGGCTACACCTTC,CASTPLTGNYGYTF
TRBJ2-6,.,TRBV6-1,TRBD2,TGTGCCAGCAGTGAAACACCACTAGCGGGGGACTCTGGGGCCAACGTCCTGACTTTC,CASSETPLAGDSGANVLTF
TRBJ1-3,.,TRBV7-2,.,TGTGCCAGCAGCTTAGCAAGAGGGCTTGGAAACACCATATATTTT,CASSLARGLGNTIYF
TRBJ2-3,few,TRBV5-4,.,TGTGCCAGCAGCACAAGCACAGATACGCAGTATTTT,CASSTSTDTQYF
TRBJ2-3,.,TRBV30,.,TGTGCCTGGACCCGTGGGCAGGGGACAGATACGCAGTATTTT,CAWTRGQGTDTQYF
TRBJ1-2,once,TRBV18,.,TGTGCCAGCTCACCAGTTGTCCAGGGAATCATCTATGGCTACACCTTC,CASSPVVQGIIYGYTF
TRBJ1-2,.,TRBV27,TRBD1,TGTGCCAGCAGTTTAGCCCAAGACAGGGCAGGCTACACCTTC,CASSLAQDRAGYTF
TRBJ2-1,.,TRBV4-1,.,TGCGCCAGCAGCCAAGTAGTCACAGGGACCTCGTTCTTC,CASSQVVTGTSFF
TRBJ1-2,.,TRBV6-5,.,TGTGCCAGCAGCCGAGGGTTGGCTTCCTATGGCTACACCTTC,CASSRGLASYGYTF
TRBJ1-6,few,TRBV7-2,TRBD1,TGTGCCAGCAGCTTCGGACAGGGGAGTTCACCCCTCCACTTT,CASSFGQGSSPLHF
TRBJ1-2,.,TRBV2,.,TGTGCCAGCAGATTCCTTAGGGGTGGCTACACCTTC,CASRFLRGGYTF
TRBJ1-2,.,TRBV10-3,TRBD1,TGTGCCATCAGTTGGGGGACAGGGGGGGACTATGGCTACACCTTC,CAISWGTGGDYGYTF
TRBJ2-3,.,TRBV28,.,TGTGCCAGCAGTGAATGGGGGCGCGTCACAGATACGCAGTATTTT,CASSEWGRVTDTQYF
TRBJ1-3,.,TRBV20-1,TRBD1,TGCAGTGCTAGAGATGGGGGACAGGGATATTTT,CSARDGGQGYF
TRBJ1-2,.,TRBV7-2,.,TGTGCCAGCAGCTCGGACATTTCTAACTATGGCTACACCTTC,CASSSDISNYGYTF
TRBJ2-7,once,TRBV28,.,TGTGCCAGCAGTTTCCCCAACAGGGTTTACGAGCAGTACTTC,CASSFPNRVYEQYF
TRBJ2-7,.,TRBV12-3/TRBV12-4,.,TGTGCCAGCAGTCGCGGCTACGAGCAGTACTTC,CASSRGYEQYF
TRBJ1-1,once,TRBV19,.,TGTGCCAGTAGTATTCAGGGGCGCGGAACTGAAGCTTTCTTT,CASSIQGRGTEAFF
TRBJ2-3,.,TRBV7-2,TRBD1,TGTGCCAGCAGCCTCTTCGGACAGGGAGTCACAGATACGCAGTATTTT,CASSLFGQGVTDTQYF
TRBJ1-4,many,TRBV30,.,TGTGCCTGGAGCCGGGGGAGGGATGAAAAACTGTTTTTT,CAWSRGRDEKLFF
TRBJ1-2,.,TRBV5-1,.,TGCGCCAGCAGCGCGGGCCTCACTAACTATGGCTACACCTTC,CASSAGLTNYGYTF